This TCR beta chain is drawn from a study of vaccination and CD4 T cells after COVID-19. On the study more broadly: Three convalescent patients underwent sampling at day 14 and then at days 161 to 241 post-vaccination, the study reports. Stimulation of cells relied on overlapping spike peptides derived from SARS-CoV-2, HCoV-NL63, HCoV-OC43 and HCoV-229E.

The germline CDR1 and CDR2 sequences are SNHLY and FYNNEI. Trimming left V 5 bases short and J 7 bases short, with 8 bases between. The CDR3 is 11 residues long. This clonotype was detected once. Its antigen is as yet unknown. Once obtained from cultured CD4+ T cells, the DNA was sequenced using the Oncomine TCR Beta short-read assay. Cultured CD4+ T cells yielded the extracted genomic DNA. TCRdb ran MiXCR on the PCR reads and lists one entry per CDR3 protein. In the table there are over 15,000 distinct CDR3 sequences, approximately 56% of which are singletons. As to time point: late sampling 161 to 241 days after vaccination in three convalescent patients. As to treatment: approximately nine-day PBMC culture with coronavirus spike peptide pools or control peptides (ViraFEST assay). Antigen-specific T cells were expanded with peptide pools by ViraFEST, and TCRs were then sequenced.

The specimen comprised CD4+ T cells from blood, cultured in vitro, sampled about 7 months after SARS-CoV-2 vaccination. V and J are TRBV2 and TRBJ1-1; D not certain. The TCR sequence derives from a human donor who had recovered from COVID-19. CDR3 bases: TGTGCCAGCAGTTATGACCGTGAAGCTTTCTTT. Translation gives CASSYDREAFF.